This T cell receptor (beta chain) was sequenced during a study of cytomegalovirus exposure and HLA in healthy donors. This clone has more than one count but fewer than ten. Both 60 Vbeta primers and 13 Jbeta primers went into the PCR. Profiled with immunoSEQ multiplex PCR; TCRdb holds only in-frame clones, not every one. This table holds roughly 130,000 clones, 80% to 90% found once. Every donor was a healthy person donating bone marrow. What was sequenced was PBMCs. This clonotype was obtained from a woman aged 18-29 years in good health and CMV-seropositive.

The CDR3 DNA follows: TGTGCCAGTACTAGGACTGGGGACAGTTTCTATGGCTACACCTTC. Translated: CASTRTGDSFYGYTF. The chain links TRBV19 to TRBJ1-2; 7 nucleotides agree with TRBD1. This CDR3 region has 15 residues. V gave up 7 bases and J gave up 4 bases; unmatched junction bases: 12. The germline gives CDR1 LNHDA, CDR2 SQIVND (reference sequence).